This TCR beta chain came from a study of human T cells and chemical hapten exposure (TCRdb year 2021). Study-level background: For sensitization, 2% DPC in acetone was applied to a roughly 2 cm by roughly 2 cm area of upper inner arm skin. Blood samples were taken from patients before sensitization (week 0) and then at 2, 6 and about 24 weeks after DPC sensitization. Throughout the roughly 26-week study period, patients were also given weekly therapeutic DPC doses on the scalp. Patch testing was performed on the upper back with Finn chambers containing 0.01% DPC, and the patch tests were scored after 6 days according to International Contact Dermatitis Research Group standards. The mostly female patient cohort included alopecia areata with under or over 50% scalp involvement, alopecia totalis and alopecia universalis. Libraries were pooled for sequencing, and variation in per-sample TCR yields was attributed mainly to small differences in library volumes within the pool. Peripheral blood TCR repertoire changes were tracked in vivo in alopecia patients during primary and secondary sensitization to the hapten diphenylcyclopropenone (DPC). For TCR sequencing, blood came from 25 to 35 alopecia patients at anywhere from one to four time points (pre-sensitization, 2, 6 and 24 weeks).

What the authors observed across the whole study: Significantly more large CDR3 similarity clusters were formed by expanded TCRs than by pre-sensitization or healthy control sets, consistent with antigen-driven responses. Alopecia, a presumed autoimmune disease, was present in all patients, so the immune response of the patients might differ from that of healthy individuals. Patch test score correlated positively with the number of PT1 expanded TCRs, reaching significance at thresholds 8, 16 and 32 but not at 4. DPC sensitization did not change how many TCRs were above 1 in 1000 frequency, and no evidence was found of alterations in global repertoire structure. Repeated subsampling changed both the strength of the expansion versus patch-test correlation and the threshold at which that correlation became significant.

The library was obtained by RACE. Sequencing took place on a NextSeq 500. During library preparation, unique molecular identifiers were attached to individual cDNA molecules so that TCRs could be counted in a quantitative, reproducible way. Each blood RNA sample was used to sequence both TCR alpha and TCR beta chains. The original methods were these. Samples had a median of roughly 98,000 TCRs, with a range from roughly 23,224 to 750,000. V, J and CDR3 annotation of the TCR reads was carried out using the Decombinator software suite. To make PS versus PT1 abundance plots, every sample was subsampled to the same number of TCRs (28,000). Expanded TCRs were defined as absent before sensitization and observed at least eight times at the 2-week time point. TCRdb reworked the public reads: Q25 trimming with fastp, MiXCR clone assembly, productive beta chains retained. When rows share a CDR3 protein, they turn into one entry using the most common DNA and genes. The V and J calls, along with clone size, are taken from TCRdb and not from the paper's own processing. The sample records about 380,000 distinct CDR3 sequences, about 5.1% of which are singletons. 2.5% to 3% of the sample belongs to the ten largest clones.

This specimen's time point label, per the study, means: pre-sensitization, week 0. This specimen's treatment or condition label, interpreted: therapeutic diphenylcyclopropenone sensitization with weekly scalp DPC. Blood at each patch-test visit was drawn before the patch test was applied. Patients were eligible if aged 18 to 70, diagnosed with alopecia and judged suitable for DPC therapy, and pregnant patients were excluded. Total RNA was extracted from unfractionated whole blood collected in Tempus Blood RNA tubes. From a lookup of the germline V gene (reference sequence), CDR1 and CDR2 are DFQATT and SNEGSKA. Including the terminal cysteine and phenylalanine, the CDR3 comprises 15 residues. The CDR3 DNA has 45 bases and is translated from base 1. V loses 4 bases of germline sequence and J loses 3 bases, and the interval between the two ends is 18 bases. This clonotype was found many times. Its antigen is still unknown. No much larger clone is present one base from it, and per-base qualities are unavailable.

This sample comprised whole blood, obtained in connection with sensitization to the hapten diphenylcyclopropenone (DPC). The receptor's source is a woman aged 45-65 years with alopecia areata. Some clones in this sample may be carry-over from other donors' samples. The sequence joins TRBV20-1 to TRBJ2-5; TRBD1 is possibly the D segment (5 matching bases). The CDR3 has the sequence CSANGLVDSEETQYF. The nucleotide sequence is given as TGCAGTGCTAATGGTCTCGTAGACAGTGAAGAGACCCAGTACTTC.